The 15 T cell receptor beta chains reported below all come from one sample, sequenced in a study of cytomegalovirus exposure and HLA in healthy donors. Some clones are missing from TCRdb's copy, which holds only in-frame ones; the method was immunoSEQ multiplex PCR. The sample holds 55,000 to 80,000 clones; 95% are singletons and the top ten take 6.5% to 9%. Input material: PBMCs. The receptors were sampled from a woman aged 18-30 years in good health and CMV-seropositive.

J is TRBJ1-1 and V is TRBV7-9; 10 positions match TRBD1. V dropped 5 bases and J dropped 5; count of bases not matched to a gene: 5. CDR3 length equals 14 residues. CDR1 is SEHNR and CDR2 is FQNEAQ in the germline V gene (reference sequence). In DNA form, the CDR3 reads TGTGCCAGCAGCCAGGGGACAGGGGAGACTGAAGCTTTCTTT. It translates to CASSQGTGETEAFF.

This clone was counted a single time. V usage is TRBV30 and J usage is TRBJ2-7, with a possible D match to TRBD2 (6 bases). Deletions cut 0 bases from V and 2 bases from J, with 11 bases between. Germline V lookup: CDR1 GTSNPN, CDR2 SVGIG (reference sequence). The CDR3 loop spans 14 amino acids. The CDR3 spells CAWSVGGFAYEQYF. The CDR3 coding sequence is TGTGCCTGGAGTGTGGGGGGATTCGCCTACGAGCAGTACTTC.

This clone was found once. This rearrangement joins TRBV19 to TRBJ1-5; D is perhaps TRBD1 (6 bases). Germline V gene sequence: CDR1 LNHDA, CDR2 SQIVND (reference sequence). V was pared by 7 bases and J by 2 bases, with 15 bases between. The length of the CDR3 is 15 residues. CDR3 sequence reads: CASTMRGFGNQPQHF. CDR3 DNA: TGTGCCAGTACCATGAGGGGGTTTGGCAATCAGCCCCAGCATTTT. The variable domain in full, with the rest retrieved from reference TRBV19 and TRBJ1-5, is DGGITQSPKYLFRKEGQNVTLSCEQNLNHDAMYWYRQDPGQGLRLIYYSQIVNDFQKGDIAEGYSVSREKKESFPLTVTSAQKNPTAFYLCASTMRGFGNQPQHFGDGTRLSIL.

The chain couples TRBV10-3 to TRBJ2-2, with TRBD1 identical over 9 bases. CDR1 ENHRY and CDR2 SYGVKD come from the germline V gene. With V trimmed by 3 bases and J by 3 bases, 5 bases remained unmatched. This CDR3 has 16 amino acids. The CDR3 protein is CAISELRTGDTGELFF. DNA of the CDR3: TGTGCCATCAGTGAACTTCGGACAGGGGACACCGGGGAGCTGTTTTTT.

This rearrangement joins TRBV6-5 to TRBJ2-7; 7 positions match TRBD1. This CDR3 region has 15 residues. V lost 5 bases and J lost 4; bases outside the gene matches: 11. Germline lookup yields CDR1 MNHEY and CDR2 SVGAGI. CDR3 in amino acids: CASSPRQGLSYEQYF. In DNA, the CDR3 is TGTGCCAGCAGTCCCAGACAGGGCCTCTCTTACGAGCAGTACTTC.

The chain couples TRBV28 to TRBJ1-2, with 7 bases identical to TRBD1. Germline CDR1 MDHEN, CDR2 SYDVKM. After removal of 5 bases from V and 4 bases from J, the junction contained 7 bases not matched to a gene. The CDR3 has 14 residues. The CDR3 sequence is CASSTDRAVYGYTF. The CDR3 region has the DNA TGTGCCAGCAGTACCGACAGGGCGGTCTATGGCTACACCTTC.

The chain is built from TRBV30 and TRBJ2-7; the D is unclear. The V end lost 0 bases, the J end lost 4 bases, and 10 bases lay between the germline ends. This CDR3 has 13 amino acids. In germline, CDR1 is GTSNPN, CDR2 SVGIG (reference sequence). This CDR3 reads CAWSVPSSYEQYF. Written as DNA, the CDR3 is TGTGCCTGGAGTGTACCGAGTAGTTACGAGCAGTACTTC.

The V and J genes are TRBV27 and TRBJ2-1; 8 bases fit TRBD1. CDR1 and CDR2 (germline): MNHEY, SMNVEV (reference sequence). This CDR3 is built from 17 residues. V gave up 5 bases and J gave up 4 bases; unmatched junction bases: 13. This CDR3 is CASSPKGWTGMYNEQFF. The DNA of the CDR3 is TGTGCCAGCAGTCCAAAGGGCTGGACAGGGATGTACAATGAGCAGTTCTTC.

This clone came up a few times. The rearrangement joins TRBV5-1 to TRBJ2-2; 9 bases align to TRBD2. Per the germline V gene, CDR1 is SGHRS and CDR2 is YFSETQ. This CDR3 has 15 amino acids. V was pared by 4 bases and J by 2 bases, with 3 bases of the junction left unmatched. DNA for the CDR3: TGCGCCAGCAGCCGAGGGACTAGCAACACCGGGGAGCTGTTTTTT. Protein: CASSRGTSNTGELFF.

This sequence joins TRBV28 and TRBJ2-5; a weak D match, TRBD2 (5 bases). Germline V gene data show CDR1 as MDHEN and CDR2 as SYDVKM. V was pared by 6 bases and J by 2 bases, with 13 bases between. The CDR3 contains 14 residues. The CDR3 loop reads CASSRATIQETQYF. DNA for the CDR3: TGTGCCAGCAGCCGGGCGACTATACAAGAGACCCAGTACTTC.

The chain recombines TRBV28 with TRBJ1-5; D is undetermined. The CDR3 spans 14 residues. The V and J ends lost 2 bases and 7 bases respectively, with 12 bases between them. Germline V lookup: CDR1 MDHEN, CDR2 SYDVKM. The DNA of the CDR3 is TGTGCCAGCAGTTTAGTGGGCAGGCTACAGCCCCAGCATTTT. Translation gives CASSLVGRLQPQHF.

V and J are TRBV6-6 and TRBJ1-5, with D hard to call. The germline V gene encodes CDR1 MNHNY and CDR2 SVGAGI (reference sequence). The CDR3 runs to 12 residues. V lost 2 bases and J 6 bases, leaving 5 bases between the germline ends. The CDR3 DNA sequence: TGTGCCAGCAGTTACACTGCTCAGCCCCAGCATTTT. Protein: CASSYTAQPQHF.

The chain's CDR3 is CASSFRDTQYF. The DNA for the CDR3 is TGTGCCAGCAGCTTCCGAGATACGCAGTATTTT. The V call is TRBV7-9, the J call TRBJ2-3; D remains ambiguous. The CDR3 contains 11 residues. Trimming pared 3 bases from V and 5 bases from J, leaving 3 bases between. Germline CDR1 and CDR2: SEHNR and FQNEAQ (reference sequence).

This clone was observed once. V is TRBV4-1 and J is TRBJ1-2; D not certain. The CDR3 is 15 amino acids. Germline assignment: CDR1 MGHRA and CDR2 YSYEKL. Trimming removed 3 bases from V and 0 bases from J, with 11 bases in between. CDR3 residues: CASSHRDTANYGYTF. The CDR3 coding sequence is TGCGCCAGCAGCCACCGCGACACAGCTAACTATGGCTACACCTTC.

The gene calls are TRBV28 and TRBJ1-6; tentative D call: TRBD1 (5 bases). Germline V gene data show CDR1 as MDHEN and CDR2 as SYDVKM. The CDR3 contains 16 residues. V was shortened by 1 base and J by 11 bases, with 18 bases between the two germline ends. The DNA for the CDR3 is TGTGCCAGCAGTTTATCCCGGGACTTTCTTGGGCCACCCCTCCACTTT. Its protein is CASSLSRDFLGPPLHF.